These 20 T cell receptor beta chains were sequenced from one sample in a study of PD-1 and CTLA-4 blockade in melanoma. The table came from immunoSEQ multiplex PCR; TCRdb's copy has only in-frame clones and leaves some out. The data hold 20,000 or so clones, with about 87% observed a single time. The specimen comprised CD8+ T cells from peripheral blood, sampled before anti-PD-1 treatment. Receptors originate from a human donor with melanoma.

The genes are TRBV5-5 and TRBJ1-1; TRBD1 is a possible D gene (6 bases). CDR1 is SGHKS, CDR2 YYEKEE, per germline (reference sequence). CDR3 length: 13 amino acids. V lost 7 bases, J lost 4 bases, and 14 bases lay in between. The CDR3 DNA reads TGTGCCAGCTTCTTACAGGGCGGCACTGAAGCTTTCTTT. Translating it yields CASFLQGGTEAFF. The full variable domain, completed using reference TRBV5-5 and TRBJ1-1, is DAGVTQSPTHLIKTRGQQVTLRCSPISGHKSVSWYQQVLGQGPQFIFQYYEKEERGRGNFPDRFSARQFPNYSSELNVNALLLGDSALYLCASFLQGGTEAFFGQGTRLTVV.

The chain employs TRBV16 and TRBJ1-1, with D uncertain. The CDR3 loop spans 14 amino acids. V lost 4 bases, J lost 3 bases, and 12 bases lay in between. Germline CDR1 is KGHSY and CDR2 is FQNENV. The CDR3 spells CASSPQSGYTEAFF. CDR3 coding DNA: TGTGCCAGCAGCCCCCAGTCCGGCTACACTGAAGCTTTCTTT.

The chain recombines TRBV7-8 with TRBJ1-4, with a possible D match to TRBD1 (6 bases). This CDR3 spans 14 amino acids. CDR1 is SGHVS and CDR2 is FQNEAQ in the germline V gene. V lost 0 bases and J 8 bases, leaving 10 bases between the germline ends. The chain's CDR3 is CASSLAPGVEKLFF. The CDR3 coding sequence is TGTGCCAGCAGCTTAGCCCCAGGGGTGGAAAAACTGTTTTTT.

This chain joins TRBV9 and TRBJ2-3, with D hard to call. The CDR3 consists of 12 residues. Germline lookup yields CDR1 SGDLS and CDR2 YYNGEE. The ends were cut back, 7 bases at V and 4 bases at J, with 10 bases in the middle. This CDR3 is CASRGVSDTQYF. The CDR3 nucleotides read TGTGCCAGCCGAGGAGTTTCAGATACGCAGTATTTT.

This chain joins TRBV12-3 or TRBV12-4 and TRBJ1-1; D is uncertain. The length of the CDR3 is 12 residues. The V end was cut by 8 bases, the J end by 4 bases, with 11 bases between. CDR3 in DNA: TGTGCCAGCTCATTCGGCGGCACTGAAGCTTTCTTT. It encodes CASSFGGTEAFF.

CDR3 nucleotide sequence: TGTGCCAGCAGTTTGGAAAACGGTGGGACTGAAGCTTTCTTT. The encoded protein is CASSLENGGTEAFF. This chain links TRBV27 with TRBJ1-1; D is unclear. The CDR3 is 14 residues long. CDR1 and CDR2 from the germline V gene are MNHEY and SMNVEV (reference sequence). Trimming stripped 3 bases from V and 5 bases from J, with 13 bases between.

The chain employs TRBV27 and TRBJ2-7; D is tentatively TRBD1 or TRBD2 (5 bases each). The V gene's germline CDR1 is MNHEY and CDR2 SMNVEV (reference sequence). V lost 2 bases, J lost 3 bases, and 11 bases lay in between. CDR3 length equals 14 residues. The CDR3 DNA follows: TGTGCCAGCAGTTTAAGGGACGTAAACTACGAGCAGTACTTC. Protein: CASSLRDVNYEQYF.

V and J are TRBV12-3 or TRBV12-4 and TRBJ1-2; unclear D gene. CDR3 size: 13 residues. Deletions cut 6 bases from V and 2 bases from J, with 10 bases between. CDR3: CASSSQQNYGYTF. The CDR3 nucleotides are TGTGCCAGCAGCTCACAGCAGAACTATGGCTACACCTTC.

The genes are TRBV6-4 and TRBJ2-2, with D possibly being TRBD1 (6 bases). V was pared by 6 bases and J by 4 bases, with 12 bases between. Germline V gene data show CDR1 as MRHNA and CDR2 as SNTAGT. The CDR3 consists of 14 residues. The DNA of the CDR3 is TGTGCCAGCAGCCCACTGGACAGCACCGGGGAGCTGTTTTTT. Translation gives CASSPLDSTGELFF.

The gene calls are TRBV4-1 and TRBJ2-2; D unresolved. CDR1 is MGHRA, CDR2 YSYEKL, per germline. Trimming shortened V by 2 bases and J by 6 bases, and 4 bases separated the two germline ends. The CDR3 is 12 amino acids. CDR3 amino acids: CASSQNPGELFF. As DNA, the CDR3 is TGCGCCAGCAGCCAAAATCCCGGGGAGCTGTTTTTT.

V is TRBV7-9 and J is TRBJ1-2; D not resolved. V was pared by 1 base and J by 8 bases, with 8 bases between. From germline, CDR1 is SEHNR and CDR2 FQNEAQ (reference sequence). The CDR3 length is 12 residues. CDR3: CASSLGAAGYTF. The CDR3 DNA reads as TGTGCCAGCAGCTTAGGGGCGGCAGGCTACACCTTC.

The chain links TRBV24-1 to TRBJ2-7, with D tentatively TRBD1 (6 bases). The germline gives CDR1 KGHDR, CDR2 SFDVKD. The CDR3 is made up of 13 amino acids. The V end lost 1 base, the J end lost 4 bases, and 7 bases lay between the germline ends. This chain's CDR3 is CATSDFQGYEQYF. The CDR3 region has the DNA TGTGCCACCAGTGATTTCCAGGGGTACGAGCAGTACTTC.

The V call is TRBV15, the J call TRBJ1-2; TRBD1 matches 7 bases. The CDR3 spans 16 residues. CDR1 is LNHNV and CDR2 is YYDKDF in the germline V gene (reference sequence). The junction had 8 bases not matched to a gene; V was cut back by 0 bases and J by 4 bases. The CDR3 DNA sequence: TGTGCCACCAGCAGAGATCGAGGGGGCCCGGGCTATGGCTACACCTTC. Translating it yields CATSRDRGGPGYGYTF. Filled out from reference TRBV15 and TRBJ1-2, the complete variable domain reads DAMVIQNPRYQVTQFGKPVTLSCSQTLNHNVMYWYQQKSSQAPKLLFHYYDKDFNNEADTPDNFQSRRPNTSFCFLDIRSPGLGDTAMYLCATSRDRGGPGYGYTFGSGTRLTVV.

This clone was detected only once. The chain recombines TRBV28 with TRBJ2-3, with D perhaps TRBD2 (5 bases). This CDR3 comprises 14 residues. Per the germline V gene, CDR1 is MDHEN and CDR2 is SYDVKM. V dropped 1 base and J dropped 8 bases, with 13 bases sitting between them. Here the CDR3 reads CASSLFGLLGTQYF. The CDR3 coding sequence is TGTGCCAGCAGTTTATTCGGACTCCTAGGTACGCAGTATTTT.

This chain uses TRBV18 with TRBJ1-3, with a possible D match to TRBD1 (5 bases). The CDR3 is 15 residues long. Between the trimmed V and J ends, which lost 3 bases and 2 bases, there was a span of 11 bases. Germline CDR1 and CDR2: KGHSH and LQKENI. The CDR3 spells CASSPRDLAGNTIYF. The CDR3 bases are TGTGCCAGCTCACCGCGGGACCTCGCTGGAAACACCATATATTTT.

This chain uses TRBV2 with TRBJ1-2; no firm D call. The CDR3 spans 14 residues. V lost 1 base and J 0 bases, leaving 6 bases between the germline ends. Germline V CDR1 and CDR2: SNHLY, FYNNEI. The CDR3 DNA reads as TGTGCCAGCAGTGAAGGGCAGGCTAACTATGGCTACACCTTC. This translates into CASSEGQANYGYTF.

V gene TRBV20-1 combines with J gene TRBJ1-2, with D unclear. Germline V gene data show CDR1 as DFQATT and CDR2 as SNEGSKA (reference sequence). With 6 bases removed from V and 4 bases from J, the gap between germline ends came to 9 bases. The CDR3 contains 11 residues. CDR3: CSAEKSYGYTF. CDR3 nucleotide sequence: TGCAGTGCGGAGAAATCCTATGGCTACACCTTC.

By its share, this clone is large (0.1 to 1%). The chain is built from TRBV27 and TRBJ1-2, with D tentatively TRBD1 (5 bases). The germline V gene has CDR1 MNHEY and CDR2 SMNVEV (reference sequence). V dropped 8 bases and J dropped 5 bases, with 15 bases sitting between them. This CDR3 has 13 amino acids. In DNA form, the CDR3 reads TGTGCCAGCGGATATGGGGGTCGGTATGGCTACACCTTC. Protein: CASGYGGRYGYTF.

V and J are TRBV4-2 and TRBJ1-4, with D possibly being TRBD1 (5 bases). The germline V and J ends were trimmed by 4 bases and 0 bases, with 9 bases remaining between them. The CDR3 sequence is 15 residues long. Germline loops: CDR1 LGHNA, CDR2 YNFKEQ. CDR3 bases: TGTGCCAGCAGCCCACAGGTTGCAACTAATGAAAAACTGTTTTTT. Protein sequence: CASSPQVATNEKLFF.

This CDR3 reads CASSLNHRALYYNEQFF. DNA of the CDR3: TGTGCCAGCAGCTTAAACCACAGGGCTCTATACTACAATGAGCAGTTCTTC. The chain combines TRBV7-2 with TRBJ2-1; D is perhaps TRBD1 (6 bases). The V end lost 2 bases, the J end lost 3 bases, and 17 bases lay between the germline ends. The CDR3 runs to 17 residues. Germline CDR1 is SGHTA and CDR2 is FQGNSA.